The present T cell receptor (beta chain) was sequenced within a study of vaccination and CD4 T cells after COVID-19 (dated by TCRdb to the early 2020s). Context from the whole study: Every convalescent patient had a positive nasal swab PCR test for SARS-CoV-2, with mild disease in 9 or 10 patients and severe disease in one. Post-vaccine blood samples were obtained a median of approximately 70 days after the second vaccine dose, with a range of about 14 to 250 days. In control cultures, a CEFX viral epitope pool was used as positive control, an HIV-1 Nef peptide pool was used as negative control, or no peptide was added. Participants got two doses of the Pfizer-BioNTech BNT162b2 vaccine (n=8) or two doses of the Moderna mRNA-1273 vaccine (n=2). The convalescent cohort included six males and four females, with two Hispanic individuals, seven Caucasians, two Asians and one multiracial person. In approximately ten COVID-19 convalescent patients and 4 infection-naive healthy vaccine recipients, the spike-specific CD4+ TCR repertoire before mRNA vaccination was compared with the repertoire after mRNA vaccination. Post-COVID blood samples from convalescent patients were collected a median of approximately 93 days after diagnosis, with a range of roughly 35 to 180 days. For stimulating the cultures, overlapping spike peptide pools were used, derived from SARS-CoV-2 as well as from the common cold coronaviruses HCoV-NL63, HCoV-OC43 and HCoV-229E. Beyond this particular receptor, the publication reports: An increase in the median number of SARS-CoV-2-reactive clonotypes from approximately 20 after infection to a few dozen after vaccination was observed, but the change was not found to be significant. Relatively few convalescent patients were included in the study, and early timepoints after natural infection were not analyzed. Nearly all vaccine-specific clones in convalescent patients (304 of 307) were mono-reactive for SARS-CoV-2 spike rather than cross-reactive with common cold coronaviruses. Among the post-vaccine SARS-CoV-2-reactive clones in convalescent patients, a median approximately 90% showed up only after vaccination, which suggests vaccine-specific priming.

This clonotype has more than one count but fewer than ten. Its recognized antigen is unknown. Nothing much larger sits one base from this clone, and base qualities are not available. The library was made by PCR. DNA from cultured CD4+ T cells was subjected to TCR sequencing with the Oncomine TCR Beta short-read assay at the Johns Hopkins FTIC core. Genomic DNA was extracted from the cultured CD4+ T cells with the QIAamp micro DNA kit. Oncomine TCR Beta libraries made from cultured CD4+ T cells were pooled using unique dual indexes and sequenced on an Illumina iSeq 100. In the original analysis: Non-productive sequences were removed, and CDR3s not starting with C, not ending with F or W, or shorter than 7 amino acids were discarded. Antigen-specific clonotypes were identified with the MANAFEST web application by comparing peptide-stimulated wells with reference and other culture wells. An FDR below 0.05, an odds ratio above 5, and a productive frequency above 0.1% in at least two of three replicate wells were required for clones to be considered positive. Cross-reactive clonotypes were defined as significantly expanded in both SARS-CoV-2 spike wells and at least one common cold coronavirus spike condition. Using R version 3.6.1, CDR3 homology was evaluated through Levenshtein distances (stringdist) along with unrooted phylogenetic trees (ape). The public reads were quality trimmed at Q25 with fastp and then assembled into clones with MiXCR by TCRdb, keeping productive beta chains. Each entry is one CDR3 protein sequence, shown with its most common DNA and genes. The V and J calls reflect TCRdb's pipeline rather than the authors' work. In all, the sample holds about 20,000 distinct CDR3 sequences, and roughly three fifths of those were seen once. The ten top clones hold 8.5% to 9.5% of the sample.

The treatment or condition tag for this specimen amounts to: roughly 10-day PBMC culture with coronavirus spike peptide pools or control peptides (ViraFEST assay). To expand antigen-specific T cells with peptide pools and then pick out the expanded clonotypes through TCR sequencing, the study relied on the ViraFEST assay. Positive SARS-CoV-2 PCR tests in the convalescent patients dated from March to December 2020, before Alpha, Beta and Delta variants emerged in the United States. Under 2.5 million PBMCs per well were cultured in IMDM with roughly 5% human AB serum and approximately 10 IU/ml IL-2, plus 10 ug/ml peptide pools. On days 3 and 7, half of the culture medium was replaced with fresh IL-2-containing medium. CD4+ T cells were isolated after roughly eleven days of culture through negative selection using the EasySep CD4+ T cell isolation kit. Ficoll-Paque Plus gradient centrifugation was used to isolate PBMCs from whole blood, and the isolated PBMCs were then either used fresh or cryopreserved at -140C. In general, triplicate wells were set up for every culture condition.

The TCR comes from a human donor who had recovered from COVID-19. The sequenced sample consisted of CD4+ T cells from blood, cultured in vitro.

The CDR3 region reads CSAPPGQGGGNTEAFF. The sequenced DNA: TGCAGTGCCCCACCGGGACAGGGAGGGGGGAACACTGAAGCTTTCTTT. This receptor chain uses TRBV20-1 and TRBJ1-1; TRBD1 matches 9 bases in the middle. The CDR3 has 16 amino acids, counting the end cysteine and phenylalanine. Just CDR3 DNA is preserved here, 48 bases in frame from base 1. The germline V gene (reference sequence) specifies DFQATT as CDR1 and SNEGSKA as CDR2. Here V drops 6 bases and J drops 1 base, and the junction holds 12 bases not matched to any gene.